This T cell receptor beta chain originates from a study of control samples from healthy donors and cancer patients. The data were produced by immunoSEQ multiplex PCR, yet TCRdb's version contains in-frame clones alone and is incomplete. The sample comprises 91,000 or so clones, 80% to 95% of which are singletons, and around 1% rests with the top ten. The germline CDR1 and CDR2 sequences are MGHDK and SYGVNS. Trimming removed 1 base from V and 7 bases from J, with 9 bases in between. This CDR3 comprises 13 residues. Specimen: blood. V and J are TRBV25-1 and TRBJ2-3; D uncertain. The receptor comes from a woman aged 30 to 39 in good health. CDR3 DNA sequence: TGTGCCAGCAGTGAATTAGGGCACAATACGCAGTATTTT. Amino acids: CASSELGHNTQYF.